This T cell receptor (beta chain) was captured in a study of cytomegalovirus exposure and HLA in healthy donors (dated by TCRdb to 2015 to 2018). Turning to the overall study: According to an earlier analysis of several hundred of the donors, 150 million to 200 million T cells yielded 95 million to 140 million unique TCR beta sequences and around 280 Gb of sequence data. A separate validation cohort of 100 to 150 different subjects was used in addition to the approximately 700-subject first cohort. Typing coverage differed by locus: A, B, C, DRB1 and DQB1 were typed in roughly 629-640 donors, DQA1 in 500 to 550, DPA1 in around 600, and DPB1 in just under 490. Donor age, sex, ethnicity and CMV serostatus were collected together with the repertoire data. To predict cytomegalovirus infection status, the study brought together high-throughput TCR immunosequencing, statistical association of individual TCRs with disease status, and machine learning. An early release covering 500 to 750 HLA-typed donors comprised 250 to 350 gigabases of sequencing data and tens of millions of unique TCR sequences. An earlier analysis of nearly 600 of the donors applied high-throughput TCR beta sequencing to assess whether each TCR beta V gene segment acted as functional or pseudogenic. A later analysis re-analyzed previously published TCR beta repertoires from 666 donors and added high-resolution HLA genotyping to study TCR occurrence patterns. The study used immunosequencing to profile the T cell repertoires of approximately 650 subjects and linked those repertoires to cytomegalovirus serostatus. The study was designed to test whether signatures of past pathogen exposure could be identified by cataloging public T cell receptors. Across roughly 420 genotyped donors of the cohort, an average of roughly 230,000 unique TCR beta nucleotide sequences per donor were sequenced, and roughly 18% of those sequences were non-productive. All discovery cohort repertoires had been generated using a single sequencing platform. Of the approximately 400 genotyped donors, 65% to 90% fell in the genetic ancestry cluster associated with self-reported Caucasian donors. Four to six DR-DQ haplotypes were handled as single units for association and clustering, since linkage in the cohort was strong. Both class I and class II loci were covered by HLA typing, at four-digit resolution. Rather than using new phenotypic data, the later analysis identified candidate immune exposures from TCR beta sequences and from how often those sequences occurred across donors. In a later genetic analysis, genome-wide SNP genotypes for 398 of the 666 donors were used, and that subset was treated as a discovery cohort.

The cohort consisted of some 670 healthy bone marrow donors. At the time of sampling, all cohort members were nominally healthy, though unrecorded immune exposures were likely present. CMV serostatus was positive for more than 250 and negative for about half of the roughly 670 cohort members, and was not recorded for this donor. Each donor provided a peripheral blood sample, and peripheral blood mononuclear cells were used for TCR beta sequencing. Genomic DNA extraction from the blood cell samples was performed with the Qiagen DNeasy Blood Extraction Kit. This clone has only a few counts. Its antigen has not been determined. Base qualities were left out, and no much larger clone turns up one base away. As encoded in the germline V gene (reference sequence), CDR1 is LNHDA while CDR2 is SQIVND. There are 15 amino acids in the CDR3, from cysteine to phenylalanine inclusive. CDR3 DNA only is kept here, 45 bases in frame from base 1. Trimming costs V 7 bases and J 6 bases, and their ends lie 18 bases apart.

Libraries were constructed by the immunoSEQ multiplex PCR assay. For the multiplex PCR, a mixture combining 60 forward primers for TCR Vbeta segments and 13 reverse primers for TCR Jbeta segments was used. The CDR3 region of rearranged TCR beta genes was amplified from genomic DNA with a multiplex PCR assay. On the Illumina HiSeq System, the amplified TCR beta libraries were sequenced as 87-base-pair reads. The published analysis was carried out like this. Across the 666 repertoires, a later analysis counted approximately 83 million unique TCR beta chains, some 11 million of which were shared by at least two donors. Raw reads were error-corrected and collapsed into unique sequences with a nearest-neighbor algorithm that merged closely related sequences to remove PCR and sequencing errors. Alignment of CDR3 sequences to IMGT reference sequences was used to assign V, D and J gene segments. For a sequence to be retained, a match of at least six nucleotides to both a V gene segment and a J gene segment was required. Rearrangements were classified as productive when the CDR3 lacked stop codons and remained in frame with V and J, and all other rearrangements were classified as non-productive. CDR3 was defined according to IMGT convention as the region running from the second conserved V-encoded cysteine to the conserved J-encoded phenylalanine. The earlier analysis of 450 to 750 of the donors excluded any sequence lacking an unambiguous match to a single V gene segment. In an earlier analysis of 500 to 750 of the donors, V segments were called functional above 56.7% productive rearrangements and were called segregating when the between-donor standard deviation exceeded 5%. To diagnose cytomegalovirus status from the catalog of TCR beta chain sequences, a statistical classification framework was built. In a later analysis, V and J genes were assigned by comparing TCR nucleotide sequences against IMGT/GENE-DB human TR gene sequences. In a later analysis, CDR3 sequences and most-parsimonious VDJ recombination scenarios were assigned using the TCRdist pipeline. In a later analysis, each TCR beta chain was defined by its CDR3 amino acid sequence together with its V-gene family, and reads lacking a unique V-gene family were excluded. A later analysis removed several hundred highly shared, low-generation-probability nucleotide sequences to deal with suspected cross-contamination and a sequencing artifact. In a later analysis, a clonal expansion index was calculated for each public chain from normalized within-repertoire ranks of inferred template counts. In a later analysis, generation probabilities were computed with a VDJ recombination model fitted to out-of-frame rearrangements, and the resulting probabilities were checked against IGoR. Hypergeometric tests were used in a later analysis to score TCR-TCR, TCR-HLA and TCR-CMV co-occurrence, with a repertoire-size bias correction applied to the TCR pairs. A later analysis estimated false discovery rates by permuting HLA or CMV assignments 20 times. In a later analysis, co-occurring TCRs were grouped using DBSCAN, and TCRdist sequence similarity was added for clustering within HLA-allele-positive subsets. Repertoires with fewer than 30,000 or more than 120,000 public chains were left out of co-occurrence clustering, as were several repertoires with anomalous nucleotide sharing. TCRdb carries this immuneACCESS record with in-frame sequences only. Its versions omit some clonotypes, under half of them owing to an unresolved V gene in the studies checked, with the rest unexplained. The V and J calls and clone size are taken from that table; D and trimming were inferred from the DNA. The table for this sample lists about 100,000 clones; 55% to 80% of them were counted only once. Around 4.8% of the sample comes from the top ten.

Broad study findings and their caveats: This cohort had only TCR beta chains sequenced, and the lack of alpha or paired-chain data limited which features could be detected. The classifier was reported to diagnose cytomegalovirus status with high specificity and sensitivity in both the original cohort and the validation cohort. The only immune exposure information available for the cohort was CMV serostatus. A further reported finding was that TCR beta sequences accurately predicted the HLA-A and HLA-B alleles for most subjects in the first cohort. In a later analysis, several top co-occurrence clusters were reported to appear linked to parvovirus B19, influenza, CMV and Epstein-Barr virus. In a later analysis, most CMV-associated TCR beta chains were found to appear HLA-restricted, with HLA associations seemingly driven largely by CMV exposure. In the study, around 150 TCR beta chains were listed as associated with cytomegalovirus. In an earlier analysis of several hundred of the donors, most TCR beta V segments were observed in productive rearrangements about 87% or about 30% of the time, broadly matching IMGT annotations. In a later genetic analysis, a missense DCLRE1C variant was associated with V-gene and J-gene trimming of TCR beta chains, and the association was replicated in an independent cohort. According to a later analysis, TCR association rates differed among HLA loci, with DRB1 alleles showing the most associated TCRs and HLA-C alleles showing the fewest. In a later analysis, HLA-associated TCR beta chains showed more clonal expansion and lower generation probabilities than non-associated chains that were equally common. A later analysis associated 15,000 or so TCR beta sequences with specific HLA alleles at a false discovery rate of 0.05. The presence/absence analyses assumed that sequencing depth was roughly uniform across donors, and that assumption may not be true. A later genetic analysis reported fewer N-insertions in productive TCRs among donors in an Asian-associated ancestry cluster than the roughly 700-donor mean. Because counts were too low, about 17 rarely observed V segments, including chromosome 9 orphons, were excluded from the earlier analysis of around 640 of the donors. HLA typing was unavailable for some donors at each locus, so association tests used only the typed subset. A cluster of highly shared sequence variants was judged likely to be a technical artifact of the sequencing pipeline. When HLA alleles, especially DR and DQ, strongly co-occurred, attributing TCR associations to individual alleles was difficult. Correlated functional status among segregating V segments might reflect linkage disequilibrium, but an unknown experimental factor could not be ruled out. Some IMGT-functional V segments, including TRBV6-2 and TRBV6-3, could not be distinguished by the 87-base-pair reads and were therefore excluded. Most TCR sequences were observed very rarely across donors, whereas some public TCRs were present in many individuals. The authors suggested that the approach could potentially be generalized to other disease states and immunological phenotypes. In vitro tests confirmed that a few of the cytomegalovirus-associated TCR beta chains recognize cytomegalovirus antigens.

The TCR comes from a human donor in good health. The chain is assembled from TRBV19 and TRBJ2-2, with the D gene call left open. The sequenced material came from PBMCs. The CDR3 amino acid sequence is: CASMSEPRGAGELFF. The nucleotide sequence reads TGTGCCAGTATGAGCGAGCCAAGAGGAGCCGGGGAGCTGTTTTTT.